This T cell receptor (beta chain) emerged from a study of blood T cell repertoires in COVID-19. Whole-study context: Sites in the United States, Italy and Spain provided acute and convalescent COVID-19 samples.

CDR3 length: 16 residues. The germline V gene encodes CDR1 SGHTA and CDR2 FQGNSA. Trimming at V came to 2 bases and at J to 2 bases, leaving 6 bases not matched to a gene. Cohorts were based on clinical histories the participants reported. All recovered Cohort 3 donors got two negative PCRs, got clearance, or saw symptom resolution. TCRdb's table, derived via immunoSEQ multiplex PCR, lists solely in-frame clones and lacks some. In the table there are about 480,000 clones, 75% to 90% of which are singletons. This TCR was recovered from a woman in her fifties or sixties who had recovered from COVID-19. The sequencing sample was made of PBMCs or T cells enriched from blood (not recorded which). This chain uses TRBV7-2 with TRBJ2-5; 9 positions agree with TRBD2. DNA of the CDR3: TGTGCCAGCAGCTTATTGGCTAGCGGGGCTCAAGAGACCCAGTACTTC. Amino acids: CASSLLASGAQETQYF.